This T cell receptor (beta chain) was identified during a study of cytomegalovirus exposure and HLA in healthy donors. It was with 60 Vbeta and 13 Jbeta primers that the PCR ran. The protocol was immunoSEQ multiplex PCR, while the TCRdb copy is restricted to in-frame clones and leaves out a portion. The data hold 100,000 to 150,000 clones, with about 80% observed a single time. CDR3 length: 12 amino acids. The germline V gene has CDR1 SEHNR and CDR2 FQNEAQ (reference sequence). Trimming removed 3 bases at V and 10 bases at J, with 12 bases between. This sequence joins TRBV7-9 and TRBJ1-2, with D perhaps matching TRBD1 (6 bases). The specimen was PBMCs. The source is a woman in her forties or fifties in good health and CMV-seropositive. The CDR3, as DNA: TGTGCCAGCAGCTTTTACCAGGGGTCCTACACCTTC. This codes for CASSFYQGSYTF.